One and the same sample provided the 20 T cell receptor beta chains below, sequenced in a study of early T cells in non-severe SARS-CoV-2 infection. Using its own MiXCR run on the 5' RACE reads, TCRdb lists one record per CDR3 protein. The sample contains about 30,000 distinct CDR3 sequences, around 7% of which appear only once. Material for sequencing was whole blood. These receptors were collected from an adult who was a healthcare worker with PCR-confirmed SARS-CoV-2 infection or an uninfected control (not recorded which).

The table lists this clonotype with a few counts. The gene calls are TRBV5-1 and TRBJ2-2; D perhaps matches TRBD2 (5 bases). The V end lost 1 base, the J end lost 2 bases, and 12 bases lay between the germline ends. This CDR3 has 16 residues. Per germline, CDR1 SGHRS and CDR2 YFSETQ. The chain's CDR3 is CASSLLAGVNTGELFF. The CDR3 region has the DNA TGCGCCAGCAGCTTGTTGGCGGGTGTAAACACCGGGGAGCTGTTTTTT.

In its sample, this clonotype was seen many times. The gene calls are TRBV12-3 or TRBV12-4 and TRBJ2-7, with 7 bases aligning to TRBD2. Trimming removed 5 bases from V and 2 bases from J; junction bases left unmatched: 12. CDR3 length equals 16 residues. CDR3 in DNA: TGTGCCAGCAGTCCCTTGGGGAGGGCCGTTGCCTACGAGCAGTACTTC. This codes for CASSPLGRAVAYEQYF.

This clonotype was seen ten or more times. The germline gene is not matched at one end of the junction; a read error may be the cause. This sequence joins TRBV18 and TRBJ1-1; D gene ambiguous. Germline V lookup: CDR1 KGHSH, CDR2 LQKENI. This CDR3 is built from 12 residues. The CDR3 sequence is CASSRMNTEVFF. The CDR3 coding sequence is TGTGCCAGCTCCCGAATGAACACTGAAGTTTTCTTT.

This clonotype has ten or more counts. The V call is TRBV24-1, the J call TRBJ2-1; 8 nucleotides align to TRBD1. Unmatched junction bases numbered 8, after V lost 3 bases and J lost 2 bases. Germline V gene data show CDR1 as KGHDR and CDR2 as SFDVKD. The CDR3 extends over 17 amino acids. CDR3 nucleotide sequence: TGTGCCACCAGTGATACTAGGGCAGGGGGCGCCTACAATGAGCAGTTCTTC. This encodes CATSDTRAGGAYNEQFF.

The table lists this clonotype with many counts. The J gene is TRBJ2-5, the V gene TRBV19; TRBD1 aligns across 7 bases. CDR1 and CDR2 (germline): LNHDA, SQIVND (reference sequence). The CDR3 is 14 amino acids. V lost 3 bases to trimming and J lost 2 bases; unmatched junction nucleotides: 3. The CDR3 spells CASSIGTAQETQYF. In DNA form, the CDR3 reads TGTGCCAGTAGTATCGGGACAGCGCAAGAGACCCAGTACTTC.

CDR3 DNA sequence: TGTGCCCGCGCGACGGGACTAGCGGACAATGAGCAGTTCTTC. Translation gives CARATGLADNEQFF. The rearrangement uses TRBV7-3 and TRBJ2-1; TRBD2 agrees at 11 bases. This CDR3 region has 14 residues. V was pared by 11 bases and J by 5 bases, with 8 bases of the junction left unmatched. CDR1 is SGHTA, CDR2 FQGTGA, per germline.

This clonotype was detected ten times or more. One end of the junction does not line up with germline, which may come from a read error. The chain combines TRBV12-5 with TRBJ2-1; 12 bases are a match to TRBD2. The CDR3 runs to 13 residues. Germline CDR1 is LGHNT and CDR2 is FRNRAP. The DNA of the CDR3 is TGTGCTAGTGGTTTGACGCCCCTAGCGGGGGGGGTATTC. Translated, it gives CASGLTPLAGGVF.

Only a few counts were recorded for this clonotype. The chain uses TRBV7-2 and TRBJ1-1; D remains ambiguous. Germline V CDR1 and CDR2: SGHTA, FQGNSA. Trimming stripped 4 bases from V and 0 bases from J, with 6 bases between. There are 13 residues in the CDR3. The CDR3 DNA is TGTGCCAGCAGCTCACAGCTGAACACTGAAGCTTTCTTT. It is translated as CASSSQLNTEAFF. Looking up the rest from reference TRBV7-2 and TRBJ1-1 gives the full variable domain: GAGVSQSPSNKVTEKGKDVELRCDPISGHTALYWYRQSLGQGLEFLIYFQGNSAPDKSGLPSDRFSAERTGGSVSTLTIQRTQQEDSAVYLCASSSQLNTEAFFGQGTRLTVV.

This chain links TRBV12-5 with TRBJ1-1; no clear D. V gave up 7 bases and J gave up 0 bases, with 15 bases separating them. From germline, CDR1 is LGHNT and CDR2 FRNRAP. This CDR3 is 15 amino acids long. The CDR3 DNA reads TGTGCTAGTGCCTCCGCCCACATACTGAACACTGAAGCTTTCTTT. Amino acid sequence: CASASAHILNTEAFF.

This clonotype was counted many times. CDR3 nucleotide sequence: TGTGCCTGGATTGTTACCCGCAACACTGAAGCTTTCTTT. It yields the protein CAWIVTRNTEAFF. The rearrangement links TRBV30 to TRBJ1-1; no clear D. Germline V lookup: CDR1 GTSNPN, CDR2 SVGIG (reference sequence). V lost 4 bases, J lost 2 bases, and 11 bases lay in between. The CDR3 has 13 amino acids.

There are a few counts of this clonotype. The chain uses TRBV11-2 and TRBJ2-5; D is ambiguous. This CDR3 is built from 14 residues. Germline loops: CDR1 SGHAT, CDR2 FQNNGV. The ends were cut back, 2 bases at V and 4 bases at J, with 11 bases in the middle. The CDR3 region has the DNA TGTGCCAGCAGCTTAATAAGGGTGGGAGAGACCCAGTACTTC. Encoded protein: CASSLIRVGETQYF.

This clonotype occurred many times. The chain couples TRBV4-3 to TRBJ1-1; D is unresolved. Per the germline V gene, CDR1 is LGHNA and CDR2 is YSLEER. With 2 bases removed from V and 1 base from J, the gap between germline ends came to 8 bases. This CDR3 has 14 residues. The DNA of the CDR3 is TGCGCCAGCAGCCAACTGGCAGGGAACACTGAAGCTTTCTTT. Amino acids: CASSQLAGNTEAFF.

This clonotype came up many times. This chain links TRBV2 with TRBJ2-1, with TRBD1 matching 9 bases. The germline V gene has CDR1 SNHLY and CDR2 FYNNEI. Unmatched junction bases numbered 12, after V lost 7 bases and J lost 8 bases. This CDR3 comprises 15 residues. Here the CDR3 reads CASTFIGQGTDEQFF. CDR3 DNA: TGTGCCAGCACCTTCATTGGACAGGGGACGGATGAGCAGTTCTTC.

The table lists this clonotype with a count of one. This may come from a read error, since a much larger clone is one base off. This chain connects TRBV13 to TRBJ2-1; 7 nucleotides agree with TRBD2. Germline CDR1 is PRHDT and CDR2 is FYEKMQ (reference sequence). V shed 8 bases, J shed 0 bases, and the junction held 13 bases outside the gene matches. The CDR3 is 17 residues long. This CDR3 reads CASLRWNSGFSYNEQFF. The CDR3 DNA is TGTGCCAGCCTCAGGTGGAATAGCGGGTTCTCCTACAATGAGCAGTTCTTC.

CDR3 in amino acids: CSVEVWEDTEAFF. The CDR3 DNA is TGCAGCGTTGAAGTTTGGGAGGACACTGAAGCTTTCTTT. The rearrangement joins TRBV29-1 to TRBJ1-1; D is uncertain. This CDR3 has 13 amino acids. CDR1 is SQVTM and CDR2 is ANQGSEA in the germline V gene. The germline V and J ends were trimmed by 1 base and 3 bases, with 9 bases remaining between them. Drawing the rest from reference TRBV29-1 and TRBJ1-1, the complete variable domain is SAVISQKPSRDICQRGTSLTIQCQVDSQVTMMFWYRQQPGQSLTLIATANQGSEATYESGFVIDKFPISRPNLTFSTLTVSNMSPEDSSIYLCSVEVWEDTEAFFGQGTRLTVV.

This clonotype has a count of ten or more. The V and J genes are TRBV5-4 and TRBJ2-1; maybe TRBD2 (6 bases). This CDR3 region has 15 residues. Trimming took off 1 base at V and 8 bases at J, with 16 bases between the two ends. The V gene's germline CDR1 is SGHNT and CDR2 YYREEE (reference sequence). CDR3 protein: CASSLYGSQVHEQFF. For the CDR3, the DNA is TGTGCCAGCAGCTTGTACGGGAGCCAAGTCCATGAGCAGTTCTTC.

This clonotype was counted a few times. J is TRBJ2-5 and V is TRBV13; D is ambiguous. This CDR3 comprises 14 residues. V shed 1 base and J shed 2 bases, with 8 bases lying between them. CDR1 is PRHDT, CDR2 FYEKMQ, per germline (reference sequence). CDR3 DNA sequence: TGTGCCAGCAGCTTAGATCGGCGTCAAGAGACCCAGTACTTC. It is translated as CASSLDRRQETQYF.

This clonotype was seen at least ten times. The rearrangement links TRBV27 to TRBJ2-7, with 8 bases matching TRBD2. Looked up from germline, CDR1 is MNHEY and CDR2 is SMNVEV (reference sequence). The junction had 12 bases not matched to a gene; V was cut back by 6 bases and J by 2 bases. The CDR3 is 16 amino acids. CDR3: CASSRPGLEGAYEQYF. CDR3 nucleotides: TGTGCCAGCAGCCGACCGGGACTAGAGGGAGCCTACGAGCAGTACTTC.

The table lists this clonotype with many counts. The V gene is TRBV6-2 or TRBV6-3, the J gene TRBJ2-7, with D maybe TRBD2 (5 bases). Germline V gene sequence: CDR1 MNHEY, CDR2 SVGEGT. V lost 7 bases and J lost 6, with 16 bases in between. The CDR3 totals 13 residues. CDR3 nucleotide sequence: TGTGCCAGCATATCTACCATAGCGCGCGAGCAGTACTTC. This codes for CASISTIAREQYF.

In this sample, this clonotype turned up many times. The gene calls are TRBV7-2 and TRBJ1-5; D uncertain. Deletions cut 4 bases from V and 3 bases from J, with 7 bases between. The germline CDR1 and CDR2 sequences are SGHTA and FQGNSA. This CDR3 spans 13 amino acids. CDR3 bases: TGTGCCAGCAGCTCGGCCTTCAATCAGCCCCAGCATTTT. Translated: CASSSAFNQPQHF.